These T cell receptor beta chains were read from a single sample in a study of low-dose radiotherapy and immunotherapy resistance in tumors. TCRdb reprocessed the reads via MiXCR and lists one record per CDR3 protein. The sample contains roughly 50,000 distinct CDR3 sequences, 33% of which appear only once. The sequencing here drew on PBMCs, taken after low-dose radiotherapy plus immunotherapy. These TCRs come from a male donor with rectosigmoid adenocarcinoma. CDR3s include the opening cysteine and the closing phenylalanine or tryptophan. The D gene is left open where the match is weak. Not all rows give a size; the values are once, few, many and, for expanded clones, a class.

j_gene | d_gene | len | v_gene | abundance | CDR3nt | CDR3aa
TRBJ2-2 | NA | 13 | TRBV28 | many | TGTGCCAGCAGTGCTCGAACCACCGGGGAGCTGTTTTTT | CASSARTTGELFF
TRBJ2-7 | NA | 12 | TRBV19 | many | TGTGCAGCCGGGTCTCTTCCCTACGAGCAGTACTTC | CAAGSLPYEQYF
TRBJ2-4 | NA | 15 | TRBV28 | NA | TGTGCCAGCAGTGTTAGCGGTATAGCCAAAAACATTCAGTACTTC | CASSVSGIAKNIQYF
TRBJ2-5 | NA | 14 | TRBV21-1 | NA | TGTGCCAGCAGCAAATACATGGGGCTTGAGACCCAGTACTTC | CASSKYMGLETQYF
TRBJ2-3 | TRBD2 | 16 | TRBV5-4 | many | TGTGCCAGCAGCTTGGAAGTAGCGGGGGGGCGGGATACGCAGTATTTT | CASSLEVAGGRDTQYF
TRBJ2-1 | NA | 13 | TRBV6-6 | NA | TGTGCCAGCAGTTTAGGGGGGATTAATGAGCAGTTCTTC | CASSLGGINEQFF
TRBJ1-5 | NA | 15 | TRBV19 | NA | TGTGCCAGTAGTATTAGGAGGGACCGGCGTCAGCCCCAGCATTTT | CASSIRRDRRQPQHF
TRBJ2-2 | TRBD1 | 16 | TRBV10-1 | NA | TGCGCCAGCAGTGGGACGGGACAGGGGAACACCGGGGAGCTGTTTTTT | CASSGTGQGNTGELFF
TRBJ1-5 | TRBD1 | 14 | TRBV7-9 | many | TGTGCCAGCAGCGCACAGGGGGGAAATCAGCCCCAGCATTTT | CASSAQGGNQPQHF
TRBJ2-2 | TRBD2 | 15 | TRBV6-6 | many | TGTGCCAGCTCCCGGGGGGGGGGCGACACCGGGGAGCTGTTTTTT | CASSRGGGDTGELFF
TRBJ2-1 | TRBD2 | 17 | TRBV4-2 | many | TGTGCCAGCAGCCAGCAACCGGGACTAGGGGGGGTAGGTGAGCAGTTCTTC | CASSQQPGLGGVGEQFF
TRBJ2-5 | TRBD2 | 15 | TRBV12-3/TRBV12-4 | NA | TGTGCCAGCAGTAGAGCTCGGACTAGCGGCGAGACCCAGTACTTC | CASSRARTSGETQYF
TRBJ2-5 | TRBD1 | 15 | TRBV18 | many | TGTGCCAGCTCACCACCAGCTGGACAGGGTAGGACCCAGTACTTC | CASSPPAGQGRTQYF
TRBJ2-7 | NA | 13 | TRBV11-3 | few | TGTGCCAGCAGCTTTGGGGTCACCAACGAGCAGTACTTC | CASSFGVTNEQYF
TRBJ1-6 | TRBD1 | 14 | TRBV20-1 | many | TGCAGTGCTAACCGGGGACAGCTTAATTCACCCCTCCACTTT | CSANRGQLNSPLHF
TRBJ2-2 | NA | 13 | TRBV24-1 | NA | TGTGCCACCAGTGTCGGAGGGGCCGGGGAGCTGTTTTTT | CATSVGGAGELFF
TRBJ1-1 | NA | 15 | TRBV5-4 | NA | TGTGCCAGCAGCTTGGGTGTTCCGTCGAACACTGAAGCTTTCTTT | CASSLGVPSNTEAFF
TRBJ2-7 | TRBD2 | 14 | TRBV6-2/TRBV6-3 | NA | TGTGCCAGCAGCTCCGGGACTAGCGGCTACGAGCAGTACTTC | CASSSGTSGYEQYF
TRBJ1-2 | NA | 13 | TRBV7-2 | many | TGTGCCAGCAGCTTTTCAGGGTTGGATGGCTACACCTTC | CASSFSGLDGYTF
TRBJ2-7 | NA | 14 | TRBV5-1 | NA | TGCGCCAGCAGCCCCGGACTGCGGTCCTACGAGCAGTACTTC | CASSPGLRSYEQYF
TRBJ2-1 | TRBD2 | 16 | TRBV6-2/TRBV6-3 | medium-sized | TGTGCCAGCAGTTACGGGCTAGCGGGAGGGCTCAGTGAGCAGTTCTTC | CASSYGLAGGLSEQFF
TRBJ1-2 | NA | 15 | TRBV3-1 | many | TGTGCCAGCAGCCAAGAAGGTACAGGATCCTATGGCTACACCTTC | CASSQEGTGSYGYTF
TRBJ2-7 | TRBD2 | 20 | TRBV20-1 | NA | TGCAGTGCTCATAAACTGGGGGGCCTAGCGGGAGGGACCTCTTCTTACGAGCAGTACTTC | CSAHKLGGLAGGTSSYEQYF
TRBJ2-7 | TRBD2 | 15 | TRBV28 | medium-sized | TGTGCCAGCAGTTTGCCTAGCGGGGGAGTCTACGAGCAGTACTTC | CASSLPSGGVYEQYF
TRBJ2-7 | NA | 15 | TRBV6-2/TRBV6-3 | NA | TGTGCCAGCAGTCGCCGGCGGGACAGCTCCTACGAGCAGTACTTC | CASSRRRDSSYEQYF